Sequencing of this T cell receptor beta chain was carried out in a study of T cells after yellow fever vaccination. Study at large: EM, EMRA, CM and Tscm memory subsets were separated by sorting (using CD3, CD45RA, CCR7 and CD95). General study points: FACS-sorted repertoires could harbor abundant contaminating bulk-population clonotypes. The appearance of a small share of clonotypes in both CD4 and CD8 compartments was observed. Though weaker, the secondary response peaked faster, on day 5 versus 15.

Each CDR3 protein is one row after TCRdb ran MiXCR on the 5' RACE reads. The profile covers about 14,000 distinct CDR3 sequences, with less than 7.5% appearing a single time and 1.6% taken by the ten largest. By share, this clonotype counts as medium-sized. CDR1 SGHVS and CDR2 FNYEAQ come from the germline V gene. The CDR3 is 12 residues long. The V gene lost 5 bases and the J gene lost 11 bases, with 15 bases spanning the gap. The sequenced sample was PBMCs, either bulk or a sorted T-cell subset (CD4+, CD8+, memory, or dextramer-sorted; not recorded which), obtained on the day of the yellow fever booster vaccination. This clonotype was obtained from a man younger than 35 who received the YFV17D yellow fever vaccine. J is TRBJ1-1 and V is TRBV7-6, with D possibly TRBD1 on 5 matching bases. CDR3: CASSLNGAEAFF. CDR3 in DNA: TGTGCCAGCAGCCTAAACGGGGCGGAGGCTTTCTTT.